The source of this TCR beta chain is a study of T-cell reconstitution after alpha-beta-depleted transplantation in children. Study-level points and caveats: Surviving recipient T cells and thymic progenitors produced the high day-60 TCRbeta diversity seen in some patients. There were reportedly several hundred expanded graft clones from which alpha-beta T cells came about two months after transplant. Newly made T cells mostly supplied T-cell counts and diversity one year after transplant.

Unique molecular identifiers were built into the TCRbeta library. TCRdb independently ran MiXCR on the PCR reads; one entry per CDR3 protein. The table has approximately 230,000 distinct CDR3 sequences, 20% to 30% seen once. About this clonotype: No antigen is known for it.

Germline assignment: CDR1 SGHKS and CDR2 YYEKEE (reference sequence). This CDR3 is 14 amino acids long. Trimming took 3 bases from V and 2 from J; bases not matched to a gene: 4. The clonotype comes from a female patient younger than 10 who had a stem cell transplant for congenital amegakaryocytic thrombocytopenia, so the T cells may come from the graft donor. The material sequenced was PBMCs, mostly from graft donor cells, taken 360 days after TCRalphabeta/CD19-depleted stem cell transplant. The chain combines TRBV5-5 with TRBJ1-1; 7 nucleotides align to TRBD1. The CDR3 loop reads CASSWGQQNTEAFF. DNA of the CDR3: TGTGCCAGCAGCTGGGGACAGCAAAACACTGAAGCTTTCTTT. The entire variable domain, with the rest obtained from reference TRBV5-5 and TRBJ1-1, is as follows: DAGVTQSPTHLIKTRGQQVTLRCSPISGHKSVSWYQQVLGQGPQFIFQYYEKEERGRGNFPDRFSARQFPNYSSELNVNALLLGDSALYLCASSWGQQNTEAFFGQGTRLTVV.